The T cell receptor beta chain described here comes from a study of human T cells and chemical hapten exposure. Study context: Minor volume differences among pooled libraries chiefly drove per-sample TCR yield variation.

Notes on the study in general: Unchanged with DPC sensitization were TCRs above 1 in 1000 frequency.

Germline loops: CDR1 LNHDA, CDR2 SQIVND (reference sequence). CDR3 size: 15 residues. With V trimmed by 5 bases and J by 0 bases, 3 bases remained unmatched. The time point: healthy volunteer bleed at 6 weeks. Total RNA was isolated from unfractionated whole blood. Unique molecular identifiers were attached to individual cDNA molecules during library preparation. In the authors' methods: From around 20,000 to 690,000 TCRs were found per sample, with a median of 95,638. TCRdb independently ran MiXCR on the RACE reads; one entry per CDR3 protein. Clone size and V and J calls follow TCRdb, not the original study. The table includes about 79,000 distinct CDR3 sequences, under 10% detected once. The sample holds a few counts of this clonotype. The target antigen is unknown.

The receptor was isolated from a male donor in good health. Some clones in this sample may be carry-over from other donors' samples. The J gene is TRBJ1-4, the V gene TRBV19; 7 nucleotides match TRBD1. The sample taken for sequencing was whole blood. DNA for the CDR3: TGTGCCAGTAGTGGCAGGGGGACAACTAATGAAAAACTGTTTTTT. Translated: CASSGRGTTNEKLFF.